This T cell receptor (beta chain) was sequenced in a study of T cells in Graves' hyperthyroidism and ophthalmopathy (dated by TCRdb to between 2019 and 2020). Context from the whole study: Peripheral blood was collected at initial diagnosis, before any treatment. According to the paper, TCR Vbeta CDR3 sequencing was carried out on about 140 peripheral blood samples, which came from over 40 ophthalmopathy, 80 or so hyperthyroidism and approximately 17 progressor patients. Prospective prediction of ophthalmopathy was tested in an independent validation cohort consisting of under 20 hyperthyroidism patients and 15 or so patients who later progressed to ophthalmopathy. In addition, the study compared T-cell repertoires in thyroid tissue and in blood from about 6 Graves' hyperthyroidism patients. To identify distinguishing TCR V-J signatures, a discovery cohort of 95 to 100 patients was used, comprising 40 to 45 with Graves' ophthalmopathy and 57 with stable Graves' hyperthyroidism. The 100 or so discovery patients were randomly split 7:3 into training and test sets. After blood sampling, hyperthyroidism patients were treated with methimazole at a starting dose of 30 mg daily, and ophthalmopathy patients were treated with high-dose intravenous methylprednisolone.

This clonotype was counted between two and nine times. The antigen this receptor binds is unknown. Base qualities are missing; no much larger clone stands one base away. The CDR3 numbers 14 residues from cysteine through phenylalanine. Solely the CDR3 DNA is kept, with 42 bases framed from the first base. Looking up the germline V gene yields CDR1 MNHNS and CDR2 SASEGT. V sheds 7 bases and J sheds 5 bases, leaving 15 bases between their ends. Here is what the overall study found, with its caveats: Sample size was not statistically predetermined, and blinding of investigators to group allocation was not performed. Most expanded thyroid clonotypes (frequency above 0.001) were also found in blood, which suggests that blood repertoires may mirror thyroid immune responses. In cross-validation, a model built on a 13 V-J signature told ophthalmopathy apart from stable hyperthyroidism with roughly 87% sensitivity and about 81% specificity, and in testing the same model reached 80%/75%. During validation, the model predicted progression to ophthalmopathy a median of about 5.9 months ahead of onset, with almost 71% sensitivity and 72.22% specificity.

Amplification of TCR beta CDR3 regions was carried out from RNA transcripts. For the first round of RT-PCR on the TCR CDR3, the HTBI primer set was used together with the Qiagen OneStep RT-PCR kit. Libraries were constructed in a second round of multiplex PCR, after which size selection and purification were performed. The libraries were sequenced on an Illumina HiSeq2000 using paired-end 100 bp reads. The paper's processing steps were these. SOAPnuke was used to process the raw data, removing reads that contained adapters or uncalled bases, had a mean Phred below 15, or lacked an exact match to the constant primer or identifier. High-quality paired reads were merged using COPE v1.2.5, and each unique nucleotide sequence was defined as a clonotype. MiTCR v1.1 was used to align the clonotypes against IMGT TRBV, TRBD and TRBJ reference segments. The analysis was restricted to V-J combinations with a frequency above 0.0001, which together covered 99% to 99.2% of the repertoires. A TCS score was defined as the ratio between F50 (clonal expansion) and ExV (chaos), using BLOSUM62-based TCRdist between CDR3 peptides within each V-J. Welch's t-statistics and random forest reduced roughly 500 V-J features to 10 to 15, which were used in a naive Bayes classifier (R e1071). Using fastp at Q25 and MiXCR, TCRdb reprocessed the public reads and kept productive beta chains. Rows merge per CDR3 protein into single entries with the most common DNA and genes. TCRdb, rather than the study authors, made the V and J calls. In this sample the table shows under 550,000 distinct CDR3 sequences, just under 20% of which occur a single time. The ten largest clones add up to 45% to 50% of the sample.

Ophthalmopathy patients had moderately to severely active disease, Clinical Activity Score of at least 3, NOSPECS grade of at least 4, and duration under 3 months. Patients with uncontrolled infections, other autoimmune diseases, pregnancy or lactation were excluded. Diagnoses relied on clinical symptoms, serum thyroxine and TRAb, thyroid ultrasound and orbital computed tomography. PBMCs were isolated from roughly 10 ml of fresh peripheral blood by Ficoll-Paque density gradient centrifugation. Total RNA was extracted with Trizol reagent, and quality was checked on an Agilent 2100 Bioanalyzer. The chain was built from TRBV6-1 and TRBJ2-1; the D element might be TRBD1 or TRBD2, as each aligns at 5 bases. The material sequenced was blood. This sequence was found in a man aged 35-49 years with Graves' ophthalmopathy. The CDR3 region has the sequence CASTTGTLDNEQFF. The DNA sequence follows: TGTGCCAGCACCACTGGGACCCTCGACAATGAGCAGTTCTTC.